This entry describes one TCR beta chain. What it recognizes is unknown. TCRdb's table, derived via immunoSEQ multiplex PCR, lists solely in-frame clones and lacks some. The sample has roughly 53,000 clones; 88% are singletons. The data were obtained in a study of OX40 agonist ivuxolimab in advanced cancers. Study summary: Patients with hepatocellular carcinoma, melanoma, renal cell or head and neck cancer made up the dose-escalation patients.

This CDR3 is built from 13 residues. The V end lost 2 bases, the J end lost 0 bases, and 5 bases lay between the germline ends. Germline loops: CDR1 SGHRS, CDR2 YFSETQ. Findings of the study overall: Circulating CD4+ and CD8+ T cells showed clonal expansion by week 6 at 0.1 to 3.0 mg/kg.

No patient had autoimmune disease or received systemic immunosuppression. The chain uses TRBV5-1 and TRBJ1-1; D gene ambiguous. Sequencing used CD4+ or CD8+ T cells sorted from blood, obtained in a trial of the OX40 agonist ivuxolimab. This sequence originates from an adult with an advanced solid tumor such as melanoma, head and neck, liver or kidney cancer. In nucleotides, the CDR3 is TGCGCCAGCAGCTTAACTATGAACACTGAAGCTTTCTTT. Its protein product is CASSLTMNTEAFF.